This passage covers 21 T cell receptor beta chains from one sample sequenced in a study of control samples from healthy donors and cancer patients. Profiled with immunoSEQ multiplex PCR; TCRdb holds only in-frame clones, not every one. Of about 160,000 clones in the sample, approximately 94% were seen once. Input material: PBMCs. The receptors originated from a man between 60 and 75 years old with colorectal cancer.

The V call is TRBV5-1, the J call TRBJ1-2, with D possibly TRBD1 on 6 matching bases. The CDR3 has 16 amino acids. In germline, CDR1 is SGHRS, CDR2 YFSETQ. The germline V and J ends were trimmed by 0 bases and 8 bases, with 20 bases remaining between them. The chain's CDR3 is CASSLVGAQEVGGYTF. The CDR3 DNA follows: TGCGCCAGCAGCTTGGTGGGGGCACAGGAGGTTGGCGGCTACACCTTC.

V usage is TRBV6-2 or TRBV6-3 and J usage is TRBJ1-1, with 7 positions matching TRBD1. CDR3 length equals 14 residues. J was trimmed by 4 bases and V by 2 bases; bases with no gene match: 4. The germline CDR1 and CDR2 sequences are MNHEY and SVGEGT. The CDR3 loop reads CASSYPDRSTEAFF. CDR3 coding DNA: TGTGCCAGCAGTTACCCGGACAGGTCCACTGAAGCTTTCTTT.

This rearrangement joins TRBV18 to TRBJ2-7; possibly TRBD2 for D (6 bases). The CDR3 totals 13 residues. The germline CDR1 and CDR2 sequences are KGHSH and LQKENI. V lost 6 bases to trimming and J lost 6 bases, with 15 bases between them. CDR3 nucleotides: TGTGCCAGCTCTACGGGAGAGGGCCTCGAGCAGTACTTC. Translating gives CASSTGEGLEQYF.

The chain is built from TRBV29-1 and TRBJ1-1; possible D gene TRBD1, 6 bases. Germline values: CDR1 SQVTM, CDR2 ANQGSEA. Trimming shortened V by 7 bases and J by 2 bases, and 17 bases separated the two germline ends. The CDR3 extends over 14 amino acids. CDR3 sequence: CSASSGATNTEAFF. Written as DNA, the CDR3 is TGCAGCGCATCGTCGGGGGCGACAAACACTGAAGCTTTCTTT.

The chain has TRBV10-3 and TRBJ2-7, with 8 bases fitting TRBD2. CDR1 and CDR2 (germline): ENHRY, SYGVKD. This CDR3 spans 15 amino acids. The trim removed 0 bases at V and 6 bases at J, leaving 7 bases unmatched. CDR3 loop: CAISESAGGGFEQYF. The CDR3, as DNA: TGTGCCATCAGTGAGTCGGCGGGGGGCGGGTTCGAGCAGTACTTC.

The V gene is TRBV10-3, the J gene TRBJ1-1; D may be TRBD1 (5 bases). Germline assignment: CDR1 ENHRY and CDR2 SYGVKD. Trimming stripped 6 bases from V and 1 base from J, with 12 bases between. The CDR3 contains 14 residues. CDR3 sequence: CAIRQGIGNTEAFF. In DNA form, the CDR3 reads TGTGCCATCAGGCAGGGTATTGGGAACACTGAAGCTTTCTTT.

This clone appeared a single time. The chain carries TRBV5-1 and TRBJ2-2, with D unresolved. Looked up from germline, CDR1 is SGHRS and CDR2 is YFSETQ. V gave up 2 bases and J gave up 1 base, with 15 bases separating them. This CDR3 region has 17 residues. CDR3 DNA: TGCGCCAGCAGCTTCGTCTTAGGGCAGGAGAACACCGGGGAGCTGTTTTTT. Residues: CASSFVLGQENTGELFF.

Here the CDR3 reads CASSVLSSANYGYTF. In nucleotides, the CDR3 is TGTGCCAGCAGCGTGCTTAGTTCAGCTAACTATGGCTACACCTTC. The rearrangement joins TRBV5-4 to TRBJ1-2; D is undetermined. Germline CDR1 SGHNT, CDR2 YYREEE (reference sequence). The CDR3 runs to 15 residues. Trimming stripped 4 bases from V and 0 bases from J, with 13 bases between.

CDR3 DNA: TGTGCCAGCAGCCCTACCCGGGCCCTCCCGCGGGAGCAGTACTTC. This sequence encodes CASSPTRALPREQYF. V is TRBV9 and J is TRBJ2-7; D unclear. V lost 4 bases to trimming and J lost 7 bases, with 21 bases between them. CDR1 SGDLS and CDR2 YYNGEE come from the germline V gene. This CDR3 has 15 residues.

This clone occurred once. The CDR3 region has the DNA TGCGCCAGCAGCCCAATAAGCTCCTATAATTCACCCCTCCACTTT. It translates to CASSPISSYNSPLHF. The rearrangement links TRBV5-1 to TRBJ1-6; D is unresolved. Trimming shortened V by 4 bases and J by 0 bases, and 8 bases separated the two germline ends. This CDR3 contains 15 residues. Germline values: CDR1 SGHRS, CDR2 YFSETQ.

The CDR3, as DNA: TGTGCCAGTAGTAGCAGGGGGACCGGGGCCAACGTCCTGACTTTC. Translated, it gives CASSSRGTGANVLTF. The genes are TRBV19 and TRBJ2-6; 7 nucleotides line up with TRBD1. With V trimmed by 4 bases and J by 4 bases, 4 bases remained unmatched. From germline, CDR1 is LNHDA and CDR2 SQIVND (reference sequence). This CDR3 spans 15 amino acids.

This sequence joins TRBV12-3 or TRBV12-4 and TRBJ1-1; no clear D gene. This CDR3 contains 12 residues. V was shortened by 3 bases and J by 4 bases, with 6 bases between the two germline ends. The CDR3 sequence is CASSFFRTEAFF. The CDR3 DNA is TGTGCCAGCAGTTTTTTTCGCACTGAAGCTTTCTTT.

The J gene is TRBJ1-5, the V gene TRBV7-8, with a possible D match to TRBD1 (5 bases). V was trimmed by 6 bases and J by 0 bases, leaving 12 bases between them. In germline, CDR1 is SGHVS, CDR2 FQNEAQ. The CDR3 is made up of 15 amino acids. The CDR3 sequence is CASREGVYSNQPQHF. The CDR3 DNA sequence: TGTGCCAGCAGAGAAGGGGTTTATAGCAATCAGCCCCAGCATTTT.

This chain uses TRBV5-1 with TRBJ1-4, with TRBD1 matching over 7 bases. Germline V gives CDR1 SGHRS, CDR2 YFSETQ. With 3 bases clipped from V and 4 bases from J, the junction kept 6 bases outside the gene matches. CDR3 length: 15 amino acids. The DNA for the CDR3 is TGCGCCAGCAGCTACACAGGGGATTATAATGAAAAACTGTTTTTT. Translation gives CASSYTGDYNEKLFF.

V usage is TRBV11-2 and J usage is TRBJ2-1; 10 bases line up with TRBD2. CDR3 size: 17 residues. CDR1 and CDR2 from the germline V gene are SGHAT and FQNNGV. The ends lost 3 bases at V and 5 bases at J; junction bases unmatched: 10. The CDR3 region is CASSFDNQLAGHNEQFF. In DNA, the CDR3 is TGTGCCAGCAGCTTCGATAATCAACTAGCGGGGCACAATGAGCAGTTCTTC.

The CDR3 DNA reads TGCGCCAGCAGCATCGGGACTAGCGGGTCCACAGATACGCAGTATTTT. Translation: CASSIGTSGSTDTQYF. V gene TRBV5-1 combines with J gene TRBJ2-3; 12 nucleotides match TRBD2. Per the germline V gene, CDR1 is SGHRS and CDR2 is YFSETQ. This CDR3 has 16 amino acids. The junction had 5 bases not matched to a gene; V was cut back by 4 bases and J by 2 bases.

The chain couples TRBV6-2 or TRBV6-3 to TRBJ2-1; perhaps TRBD2 as D (6 bases). V was trimmed by 2 bases and J by 5 bases, leaving 13 bases between them. This CDR3 is 15 amino acids long. CDR1 MNHEY and CDR2 SVGEGT come from the germline V gene. CDR3 nucleotide sequence: TGTGCCAGCAGTTACGGGGGGTTGAGTGACAATGAGCAGTTCTTC. It yields the protein CASSYGGLSDNEQFF.

This sequence joins TRBV5-4 and TRBJ2-5, with unresolved D. There are 13 residues in the CDR3. V dropped 4 bases and J dropped 5 bases, with 12 bases sitting between them. Germline V gives CDR1 SGHNT, CDR2 YYREEE (reference sequence). CDR3 coding DNA: TGTGCCAGCAGCCCACCATTCGATGAGACCCAGTACTTC. Encoded protein: CASSPPFDETQYF.

The chain employs TRBV19 and TRBJ1-2, with TRBD1 matching over 9 bases. V lost 5 bases to trimming and J lost 6 bases; unmatched junction nucleotides: 16. The CDR3 loop spans 17 amino acids. From germline, CDR1 is LNHDA and CDR2 SQIVND (reference sequence). The DNA for the CDR3 is TGTGCCAGTAGTCCGCCGCCGCCCTCAGGACAGGGGAATGGCTACACCTTC. The encoded protein is CASSPPPPSGQGNGYTF.

The sample holds a few counts of this clone. J is TRBJ1-4 and V is TRBV19, with 7 bases matching TRBD1. V shed 5 bases, J shed 4 bases, and the junction held 4 bases outside the gene matches. There are 14 residues in the CDR3. Germline CDR1 reads LNHDA; CDR2 reads SQIVND (reference sequence). Here the CDR3 reads CASSPGQLNEKLFF. In nucleotides, the CDR3 is TGTGCCAGTAGTCCGGGACAGCTTAATGAAAAACTGTTTTTT.

The genes are TRBV3-1 (or the pseudogene TRBV3-2) and TRBJ2-2; 7 positions match TRBD1. V lost 0 bases to trimming and J lost 6 bases; unmatched junction nucleotides: 1. The CDR3 contains 14 residues. From germline, CDR1 is LGHDT and CDR2 YNNKEL (reference sequence). CDR3 nucleotides: TGTGCCAGCAGCCAAGAAGGGGGCTCCGGGGAGCTGTTTTTT. Translated, it gives CASSQEGGSGELFF.